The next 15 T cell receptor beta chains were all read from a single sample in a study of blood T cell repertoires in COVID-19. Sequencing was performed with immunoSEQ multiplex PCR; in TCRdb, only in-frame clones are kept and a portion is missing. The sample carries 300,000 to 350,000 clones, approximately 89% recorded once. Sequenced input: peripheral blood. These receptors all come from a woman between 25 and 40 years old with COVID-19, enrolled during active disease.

The CDR3 sequence: CASSLWDRASNTEAFF. In DNA form, the CDR3 reads TGTGCCAGCAGCTTGTGGGACAGGGCATCGAACACTGAAGCTTTCTTT. The chain recombines TRBV5-6 with TRBJ1-1; 9 positions match TRBD1. The CDR3 has 16 residues. Per germline, CDR1 SGHDT and CDR2 YYEEEE. V shed 1 base, J shed 1 base, and the junction held 5 bases outside the gene matches.

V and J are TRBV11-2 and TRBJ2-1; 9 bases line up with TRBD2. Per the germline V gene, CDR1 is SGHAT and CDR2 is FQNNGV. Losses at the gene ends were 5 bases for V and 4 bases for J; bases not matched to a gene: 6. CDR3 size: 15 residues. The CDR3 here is CASSRGAGGYNEQFF. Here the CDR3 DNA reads TGTGCCAGCAGCCGCGGGGCGGGGGGGTACAATGAGCAGTTCTTC. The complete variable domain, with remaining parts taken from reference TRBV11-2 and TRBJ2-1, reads EAGVAQSPRYKIIEKRQSVAFWCNPISGHATLYWYQQILGQGPKLLIQFQNNGVVDDSQLPKDRFSAERLKGVDSTLKIQPAKLEDSAVYLCASSRGAGGYNEQFFGPGTRLTVL.

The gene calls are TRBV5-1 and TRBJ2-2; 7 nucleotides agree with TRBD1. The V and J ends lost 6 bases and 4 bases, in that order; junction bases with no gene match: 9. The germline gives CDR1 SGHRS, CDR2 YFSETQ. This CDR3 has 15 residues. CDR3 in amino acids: CASNLDRVITGELFF. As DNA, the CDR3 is TGCGCCAGCAATTTAGACAGGGTCATCACCGGGGAGCTGTTTTTT.

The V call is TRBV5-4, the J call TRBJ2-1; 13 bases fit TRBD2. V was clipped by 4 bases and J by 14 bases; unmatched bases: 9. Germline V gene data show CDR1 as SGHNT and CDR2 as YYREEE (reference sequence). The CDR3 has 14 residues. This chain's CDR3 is CASSLMTSGGPKFF. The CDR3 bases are TGTGCCAGCAGCCTAATGACTAGCGGGGGGCCGAAGTTCTTC.

CDR3 loop: CAWSVGVKGTDTQYF. The CDR3, as DNA: TGTGCCTGGAGTGTAGGGGTAAAGGGCACAGATACGCAGTATTTT. The rearrangement joins TRBV30 to TRBJ2-3, with TRBD1 as a possible D gene (5 bases). CDR1 is GTSNPN and CDR2 is SVGIG in the germline V gene (reference sequence). V dropped 0 bases and J dropped 1 base, with 11 bases sitting between them. This CDR3 has 15 residues.

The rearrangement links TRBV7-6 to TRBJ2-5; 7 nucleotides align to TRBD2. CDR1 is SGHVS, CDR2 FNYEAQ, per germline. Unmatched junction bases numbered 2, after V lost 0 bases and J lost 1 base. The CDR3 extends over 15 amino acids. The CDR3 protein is CASSLAPSGQETQYF. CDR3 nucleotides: TGTGCCAGCAGCTTAGCGCCTAGCGGCCAAGAGACCCAGTACTTC.

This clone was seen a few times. The CDR3 DNA follows: TGTGCCGCGGGACAGGGAAACGGGGAGCTGTTTTTT. Protein: CAAGQGNGELFF. The V gene is TRBV24-1, the J gene TRBJ2-2; 9 nucleotides match TRBD1. V gave up 12 bases and J gave up 7 bases; unmatched junction bases: 5. This CDR3 is built from 12 residues. Germline assignment: CDR1 KGHDR and CDR2 SFDVKD.

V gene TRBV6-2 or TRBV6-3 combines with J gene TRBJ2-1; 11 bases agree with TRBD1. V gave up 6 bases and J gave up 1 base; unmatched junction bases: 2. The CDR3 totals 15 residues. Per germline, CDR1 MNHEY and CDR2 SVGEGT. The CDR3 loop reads CASSGTGGSYNEQFF. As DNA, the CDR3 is TGTGCCAGCAGCGGGACAGGGGGGTCCTACAATGAGCAGTTCTTC.

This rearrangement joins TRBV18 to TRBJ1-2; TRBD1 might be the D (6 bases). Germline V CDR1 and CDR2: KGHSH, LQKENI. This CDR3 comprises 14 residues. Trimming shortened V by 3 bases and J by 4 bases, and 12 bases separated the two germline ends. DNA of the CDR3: TGTGCCAGCTCACCGGGAAACAGGGTCTATGGCTACACCTTC. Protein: CASSPGNRVYGYTF.

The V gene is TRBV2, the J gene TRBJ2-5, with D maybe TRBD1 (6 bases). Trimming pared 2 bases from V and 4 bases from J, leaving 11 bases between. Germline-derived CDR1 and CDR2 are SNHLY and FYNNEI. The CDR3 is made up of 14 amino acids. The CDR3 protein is CASSEQQGTETQYF. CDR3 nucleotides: TGTGCCAGCAGTGAACAACAGGGAACAGAGACCCAGTACTTC.

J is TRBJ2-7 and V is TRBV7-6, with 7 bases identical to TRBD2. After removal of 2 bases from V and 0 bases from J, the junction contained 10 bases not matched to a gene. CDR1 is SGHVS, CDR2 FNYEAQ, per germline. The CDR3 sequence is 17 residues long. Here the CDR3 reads CASSLRTWGGTSYEQYF. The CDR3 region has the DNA TGTGCCAGCAGCTTACGTACCTGGGGGGGGACCTCCTACGAGCAGTACTTC.

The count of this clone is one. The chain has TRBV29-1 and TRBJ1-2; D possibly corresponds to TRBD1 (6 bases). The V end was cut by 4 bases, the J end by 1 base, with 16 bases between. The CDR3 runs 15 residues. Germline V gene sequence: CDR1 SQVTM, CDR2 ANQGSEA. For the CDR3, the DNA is TGCAGCGTTGTACCCCCGGGACACCTTAACTATGGCTACACCTTC. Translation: CSVVPPGHLNYGYTF. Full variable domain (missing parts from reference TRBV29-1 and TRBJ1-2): SAVISQKPSRDICQRGTSLTIQCQVDSQVTMMFWYRQQPGQSLTLIATANQGSEATYESGFVIDKFPISRPNLTFSTLTVSNMSPEDSSIYLCSVVPPGHLNYGYTFGSGTRLTVV.

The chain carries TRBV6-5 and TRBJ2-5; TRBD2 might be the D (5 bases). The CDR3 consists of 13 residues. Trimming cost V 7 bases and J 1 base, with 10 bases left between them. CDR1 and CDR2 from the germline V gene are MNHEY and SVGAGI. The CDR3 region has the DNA TGTGCCAGCACGGAGGCCTTCCAAGAGACCCAGTACTTC. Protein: CASTEAFQETQYF.

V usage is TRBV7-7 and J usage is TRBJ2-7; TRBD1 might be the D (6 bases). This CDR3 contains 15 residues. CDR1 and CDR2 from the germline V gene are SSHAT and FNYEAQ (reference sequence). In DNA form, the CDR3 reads TGTGCTAGCAGCATAATCATGTCGACAGGATGGGAGCAGTACGTC. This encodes CASSIIMSTGWEQYV.

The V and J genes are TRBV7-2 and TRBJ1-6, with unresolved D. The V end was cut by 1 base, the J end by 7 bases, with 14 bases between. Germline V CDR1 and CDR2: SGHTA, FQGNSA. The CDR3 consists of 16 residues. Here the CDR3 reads CASSLVSGVVNSPLHF. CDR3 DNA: TGTGCCAGCAGCTTAGTGTCGGGAGTGGTGAATTCACCCCTCCACTTT. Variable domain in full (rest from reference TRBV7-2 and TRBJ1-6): GAGVSQSPSNKVTEKGKDVELRCDPISGHTALYWYRQSLGQGLEFLIYFQGNSAPDKSGLPSDRFSAERTGGSVSTLTIQRTQQEDSAVYLCASSLVSGVVNSPLHFGNGTRLTVT.